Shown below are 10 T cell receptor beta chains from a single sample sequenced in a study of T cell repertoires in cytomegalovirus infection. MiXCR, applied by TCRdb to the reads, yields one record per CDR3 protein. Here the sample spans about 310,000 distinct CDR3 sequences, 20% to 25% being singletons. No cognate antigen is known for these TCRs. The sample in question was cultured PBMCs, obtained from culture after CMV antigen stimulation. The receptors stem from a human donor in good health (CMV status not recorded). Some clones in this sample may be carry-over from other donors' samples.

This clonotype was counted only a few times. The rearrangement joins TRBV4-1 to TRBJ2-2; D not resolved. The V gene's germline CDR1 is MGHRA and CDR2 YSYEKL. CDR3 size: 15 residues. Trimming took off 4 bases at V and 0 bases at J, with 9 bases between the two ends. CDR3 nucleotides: TGCGCCAGCAGCCCCAACCCCACGAACACCGGGGAGCTGTTTTTT. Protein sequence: CASSPNPTNTGELFF.

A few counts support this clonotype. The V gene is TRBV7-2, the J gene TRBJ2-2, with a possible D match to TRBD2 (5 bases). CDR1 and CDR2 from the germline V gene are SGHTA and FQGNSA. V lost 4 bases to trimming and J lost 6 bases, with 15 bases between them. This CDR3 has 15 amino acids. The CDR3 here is CASSSRRHQAGELFF. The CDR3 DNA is TGTGCCAGCAGCTCCAGGAGGCACCAGGCCGGGGAGCTGTTTTTT.

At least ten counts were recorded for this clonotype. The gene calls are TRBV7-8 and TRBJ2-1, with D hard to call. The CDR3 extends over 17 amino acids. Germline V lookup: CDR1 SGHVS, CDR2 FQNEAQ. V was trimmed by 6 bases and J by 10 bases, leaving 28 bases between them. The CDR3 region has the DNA TGTGCCAGCAGTCTCCCTCCGCGTGAGCAGGTTCACGGGGAGCAGTTCTTC. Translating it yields CASSLPPREQVHGEQFF. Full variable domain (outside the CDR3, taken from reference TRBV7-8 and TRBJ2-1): GAGVSQSPRYKVAKRGQDVALRCDPISGHVSLFWYQQALGQGPEFLTYFQNEAQLDKSGLPSDRFFAERPEGSVSTLKIQRTQQEDSAVYLCASSLPPREQVHGEQFFGPGTRLTVL.

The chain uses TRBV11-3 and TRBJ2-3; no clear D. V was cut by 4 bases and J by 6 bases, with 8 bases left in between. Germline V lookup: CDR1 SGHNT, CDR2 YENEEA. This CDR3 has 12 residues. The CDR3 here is CASSSTQDTQYF. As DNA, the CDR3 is TGTGCCAGCAGCTCCACCCAGGATACGCAGTATTTT.

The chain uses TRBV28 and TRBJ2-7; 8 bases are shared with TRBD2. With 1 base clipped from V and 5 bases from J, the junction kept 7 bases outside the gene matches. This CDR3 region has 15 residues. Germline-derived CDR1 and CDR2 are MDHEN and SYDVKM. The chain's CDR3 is CASSLSGTRANEQYV. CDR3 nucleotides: TGTGCCAGCAGTTTATCGGGGACTAGAGCAAACGAGCAGTACGTC.

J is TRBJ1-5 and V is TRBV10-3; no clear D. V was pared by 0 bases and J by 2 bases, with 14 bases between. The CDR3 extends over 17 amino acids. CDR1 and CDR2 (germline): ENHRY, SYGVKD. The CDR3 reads CAISESSRIRGNQPQHF. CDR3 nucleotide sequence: TGTGCCATCAGTGAGTCGTCCAGGATAAGGGGCAATCAGCCCCAGCATTTT.

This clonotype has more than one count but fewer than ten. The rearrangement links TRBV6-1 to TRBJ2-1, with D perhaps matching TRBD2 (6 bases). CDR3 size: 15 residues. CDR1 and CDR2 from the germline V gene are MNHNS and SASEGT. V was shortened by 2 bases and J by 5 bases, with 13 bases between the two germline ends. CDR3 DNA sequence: TGTGCCAGCAGTGAAAGGCTAGCGTCTAACAATGAGCAGTTCTTC. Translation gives CASSERLASNNEQFF.

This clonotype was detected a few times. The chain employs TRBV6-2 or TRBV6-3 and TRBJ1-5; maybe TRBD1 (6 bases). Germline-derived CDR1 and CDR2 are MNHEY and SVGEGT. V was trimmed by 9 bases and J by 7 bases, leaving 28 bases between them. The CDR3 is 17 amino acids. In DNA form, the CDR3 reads TGTGCCAGTCGCAAACTCGGGACATCCCGTTTGAAGCAGCCCCAGCATTTT. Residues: CASRKLGTSRLKQPQHF.

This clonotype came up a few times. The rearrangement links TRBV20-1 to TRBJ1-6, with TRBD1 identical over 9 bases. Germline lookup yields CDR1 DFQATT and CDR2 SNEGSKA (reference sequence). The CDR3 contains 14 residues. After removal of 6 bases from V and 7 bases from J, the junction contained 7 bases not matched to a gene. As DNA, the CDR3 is TGCAGTGCACCCCGACAGGGGGGCAATTCACCCCTCCACTTT. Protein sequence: CSAPRQGGNSPLHF.

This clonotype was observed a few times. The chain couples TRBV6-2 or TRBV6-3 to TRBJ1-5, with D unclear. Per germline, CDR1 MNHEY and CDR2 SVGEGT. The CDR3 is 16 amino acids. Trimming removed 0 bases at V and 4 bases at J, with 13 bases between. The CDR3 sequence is CASSYSRRASNQPQHF. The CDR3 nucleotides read TGTGCCAGCAGTTACTCGAGAAGGGCTTCTAATCAGCCCCAGCATTTT.